Sequencing of this T cell receptor beta chain was carried out in a study of cytomegalovirus exposure and HLA in healthy donors. The germline V gene has CDR1 LGHNA and CDR2 YSLEER. The CDR3 covers 13 residues. V lost 2 bases and J lost 8; bases outside the gene matches: 3. Study results and caveats: It was likely that a cluster of highly shared sequence variants was a sequencing artifact. Reportedly, diagnosis of cytomegalovirus status by the classifier showed high specificity and sensitivity.

With 60 Vbeta and 13 Jbeta primers, the PCR was carried out. Generated by immunoSEQ multiplex PCR, the TCRdb table keeps only in-frame clones and is missing some. This sample's clone table lists roughly 50,000 clones. Concerning this clone itself: Antigen unknown.

The sequence was obtained from a male donor in good health and CMV-seropositive. The sample comprised PBMCs. The chain uses TRBV4-3 and TRBJ2-1, with TRBD2 identical over 7 bases. This CDR3 reads CASSQLGGYEQFF. DNA for the CDR3: TGCGCCAGCAGCCAACTGGGGGGGTATGAGCAGTTCTTC.